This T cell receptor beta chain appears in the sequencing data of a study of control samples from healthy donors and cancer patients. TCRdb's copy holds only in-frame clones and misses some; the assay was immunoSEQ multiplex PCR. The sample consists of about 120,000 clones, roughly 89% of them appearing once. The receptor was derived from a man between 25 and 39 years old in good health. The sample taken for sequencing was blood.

CDR3 in DNA: TGTGCCTGGAGTTGGGGCAATGGGGGGTTCAATGAGCAGTTCTTC. This gives the protein CAWSWGNGGFNEQFF. This rearrangement joins TRBV30 to TRBJ2-1; D is possibly TRBD2 (6 bases). V was cut by 2 bases and J by 6 bases, with 17 bases left in between. The CDR3 has 15 residues. The germline V gene has CDR1 GTSNPN and CDR2 SVGIG (reference sequence).